The 26 T cell receptor beta chains given below trace back to one sample, sequenced in a study of technical replicates of blood from a handful of donors. This table comes from immunoSEQ multiplex PCR, and its TCRdb copy is limited to in-frame clones, with some not included. The sample shows 95,000 to 100,000 clones, 96% of them seen only once. Material for sequencing was T cells isolated from PBMCs. The receptors come from a human donor in good health.

The chain joins TRBV10-1 to TRBJ2-5; possible D gene TRBD1, 6 bases. The CDR3 has 15 amino acids. The germline gives CDR1 WNHNN, CDR2 SYGVQD (reference sequence). Trimming took off 2 bases at V and 4 bases at J, with 14 bases between the two ends. The CDR3 protein is CASSEADSTGETQYF. CDR3 DNA: TGCGCCAGCAGTGAGGCGGACAGTACGGGAGAGACCCAGTACTTC.

The J gene is TRBJ2-3, the V gene TRBV5-1; 11 bases line up with TRBD2. J lost 1 base, V lost 5 bases, and 3 bases had no gene match. This CDR3 contains 15 residues. Germline CDR1 SGHRS, CDR2 YFSETQ. Written as DNA, the CDR3 is TGCGCCAGCAGAATACTAGCGGGGGGCACAGATACGCAGTATTTT. As protein: CASRILAGGTDTQYF.

The chain has TRBV9 and TRBJ2-2, with TRBD2 identical over 14 bases. CDR3 size: 18 residues. Per the germline V gene, CDR1 is SGDLS and CDR2 is YYNGEE. J was trimmed by 3 bases and V by 3 bases; bases with no gene match: 7. DNA of the CDR3: TGTGCCAGCAGCGGTTGGACTAGCGGGGGGCTTTACACCGGGGAGCTGTTTTTT. This sequence encodes CASSGWTSGGLYTGELFF.

In DNA form, the CDR3 reads TGCGCCAGCAGCCAACCCGGACTAGCGAGACCCTACAATGAGCAGTTCTTC. Translation: CASSQPGLARPYNEQFF. This rearrangement joins TRBV4-1 to TRBJ2-1; 9 bases agree with TRBD2. Per germline, CDR1 MGHRA and CDR2 YSYEKL. With V trimmed by 2 bases and J by 2 bases, 7 bases remained unmatched. This CDR3 spans 17 amino acids.

The rearrangement joins TRBV7-6 to TRBJ2-1; 13 bases are shared with TRBD2. Trimming took 7 bases from V and 5 from J; bases not matched to a gene: 17. Germline loops: CDR1 SGHVS, CDR2 FNYEAQ. The CDR3 loop spans 19 amino acids. This CDR3 is CASTETLGLAGPGNNEQFF. Here the CDR3 DNA reads TGTGCCAGCACCGAAACTTTGGGACTAGCGGGGCCAGGGAACAATGAGCAGTTCTTC.

The V call is TRBV7-2, the J call TRBJ2-4; TRBD2 might be the D (6 bases). This CDR3 region has 17 residues. The V gene lost 3 bases and the J gene lost 6 bases, with 21 bases spanning the gap. The germline gives CDR1 SGHTA, CDR2 FQGNSA. The CDR3 DNA is TGTGCCAGCAGCTTCCTTGGTCGGGGACTCCCCACAAACATTCAGTACTTC. Amino acid sequence: CASSFLGRGLPTNIQYF.

The chain couples TRBV10-1 to TRBJ2-3; 10 nucleotides agree with TRBD2. The germline V gene has CDR1 WNHNN and CDR2 SYGVQD (reference sequence). The V gene end was trimmed by 6 bases and the J gene end by 3 bases; junction bases not matched to a gene: 3. This CDR3 region has 14 residues. CDR3 region: CASSAGLATDTQYF. The CDR3 DNA follows: TGCGCCAGCAGCGCGGGACTAGCGACAGATACGCAGTATTTT.

The chain couples TRBV7-3 to TRBJ2-1; 10 bases align to TRBD2. CDR1 is SGHTA, CDR2 FQGTGA, per germline. V was pared by 3 bases and J by 2 bases, with 10 bases of the junction left unmatched. The CDR3 has 18 amino acids. The CDR3 coding sequence is TGTGCCAGCAGCTTCGAGAGCGGGGGGGCCTTACCCTACAATGAGCAGTTCTTC. It encodes CASSFESGGALPYNEQFF.

This chain connects TRBV11-2 to TRBJ2-7; TRBD2 matches 10 bases. Germline V gene lookup returns CDR1 SGHAT and CDR2 FQNNGV. V lost 4 bases to trimming and J lost 2 bases; unmatched junction nucleotides: 5. The length of the CDR3 is 15 residues. The CDR3 region has the DNA TGTGCCAGCAGCTGGAGCGGGGGGGCCGCCTACGAGCAGTACTTC. As protein: CASSWSGGAAYEQYF.

This clone is a singleton in its sample. Within the sample, other DNA sequences also encode this same CDR3. The chain couples TRBV6-5 to TRBJ2-7, with 9 bases that match TRBD1. Germline CDR1 reads MNHEY; CDR2 reads SVGAGI. The V and J ends lost 3 bases and 1 base, in that order; junction bases with no gene match: 1. CDR3 length: 14 residues. The CDR3, as DNA: TGTGCCAGCAGTTATGGACAGGGGTCCTACGAGCAGTACTTC. Amino acid sequence: CASSYGQGSYEQYF.

The genes are TRBV28 and TRBJ2-3, with a weak D call TRBD2 (6 bases). The CDR3 consists of 13 residues. The germline CDR1 and CDR2 sequences are MDHEN and SYDVKM. Trimming removed 5 bases from V and 8 bases from J, with 14 bases in between. The CDR3 here is CASSPVTSGTQYF. The CDR3 DNA reads TGTGCCAGCAGTCCGGTGACTAGTGGTACGCAGTATTTT.

This rearrangement joins TRBV7-2 to TRBJ2-7, with TRBD2 as a possible D gene (6 bases). The CDR3 length is 14 residues. Trimming took off 4 bases at V and 4 bases at J, with 14 bases between the two ends. The germline gives CDR1 SGHTA, CDR2 FQGNSA. The CDR3 sequence: CASSSREMSYEQYF. CDR3 DNA: TGTGCCAGCAGCTCCCGGGAGATGAGTTACGAGCAGTACTTC.

The J gene is TRBJ2-7, the V gene TRBV27; D may be TRBD1 (5 bases). Germline V gene data show CDR1 as MNHEY and CDR2 as SMNVEV (reference sequence). Trimming removed 6 bases from V and 7 bases from J, with 10 bases in between. The CDR3 is made up of 11 amino acids. CDR3 coding DNA: TGTGCCAGCAGCCCAGGGCGGGAGCAGTACTTC. This translates into CASSPGREQYF.

This clone was detected once. The chain has TRBV4-1 and TRBJ2-7, with TRBD2 as a possible D gene (6 bases). The V end lost 1 base, the J end lost 4 bases, and 20 bases lay between the germline ends. This CDR3 region has 17 residues. Germline CDR1 is MGHRA and CDR2 is YSYEKL. The CDR3 spells CASSQGSGDVGDYEQYF. The CDR3 DNA is TGCGCCAGCAGCCAAGGGTCGGGGGACGTGGGGGATTACGAGCAGTACTTC.

The rearrangement links TRBV6-1 to TRBJ2-1; D possibly corresponds to TRBD2 (5 bases). The CDR3 length is 15 residues. The germline V and J ends were trimmed by 1 base and 7 bases, with 14 bases remaining between them. Germline assignment: CDR1 MNHNS and CDR2 SASEGT. The CDR3 DNA sequence: TGTGCCAGCAGTGAAGGGTTTGGGGAGTGGAATGAGCAGTTCTTC. Its protein is CASSEGFGEWNEQFF.

In this sample, this clone turned up once. The rearrangement links TRBV5-1 to TRBJ1-5, with D maybe TRBD1 (6 bases). Germline V gene data show CDR1 as SGHRS and CDR2 as YFSETQ. Trimming took 4 bases from V and 0 from J, leaving 8 bases between them. The CDR3 spans 14 residues. The CDR3 loop reads CASSPDSSNQPQHF. CDR3 DNA: TGCGCCAGCAGCCCGGACAGTAGCAATCAGCCCCAGCATTTT.

This chain joins TRBV6-5 and TRBJ2-4, with D maybe TRBD1 (6 bases). There are 14 residues in the CDR3. V lost 4 bases, J lost 1 base, and 8 bases lay in between. Germline CDR1 and CDR2: MNHEY and SVGAGI. CDR3 coding DNA: TGTGCCAGCAGTTTACAGGGTGCCAAAAACATTCAGTACTTC. Protein product: CASSLQGAKNIQYF.

This clone has only one observation. The chain links TRBV7-6 to TRBJ1-1; 11 bases are a match to TRBD1. Germline V lookup: CDR1 SGHVS, CDR2 FNYEAQ. The CDR3 consists of 15 residues. J gave up 3 bases and V 5 bases, and 5 bases lay outside the gene matches. This CDR3 is CASSPGTGGYTEAFF. The CDR3 DNA reads TGTGCCAGCAGCCCCGGGACAGGGGGGTACACTGAAGCTTTCTTT.

Here the CDR3 reads CASTRLAGLTDEQFF. CDR3 sequence (DNA): TGTGCCAGCACCCGACTCGCGGGGTTGACCGATGAGCAGTTCTTC. The chain is built from TRBV7-9 and TRBJ2-1, with TRBD2 as a possible D gene (6 bases). Trimming cost V 7 bases and J 8 bases, with 21 bases left between them. Germline loops: CDR1 SEHNR, CDR2 FQNEAQ (reference sequence). The CDR3 has 15 residues.

V usage is TRBV5-5 and J usage is TRBJ2-7, with 8 bases identical to TRBD1. Germline assignment: CDR1 SGHKS and CDR2 YYEKEE (reference sequence). The CDR3 loop spans 15 amino acids. Unmatched junction bases numbered 8, after V lost 4 bases and J lost 2 bases. CDR3 DNA: TGTGCCAGCAGCCGGACAGGGAGTAAAACCTACGAGCAGTACTTC. Protein: CASSRTGSKTYEQYF.

V and J are TRBV19 and TRBJ2-3; 8 nucleotides line up with TRBD2. V lost 1 base, J lost 1 base, and 1 base stayed unmatched. Looked up from germline, CDR1 is LNHDA and CDR2 is SQIVND (reference sequence). The CDR3 extends over 15 amino acids. The CDR3 DNA reads as TGTGCCAGTAGTATAGTTAGCGGGGGCACAGATACGCAGTATTTT. It specifies CASSIVSGGTDTQYF.

This sequence joins TRBV11-2 and TRBJ2-7; possibly TRBD1 for D (6 bases). Trimming cost V 3 bases and J 0 bases, with 12 bases left between them. Germline CDR1 reads SGHAT; CDR2 reads FQNNGV. The CDR3 has 15 residues. The CDR3 DNA sequence: TGTGCCAGCAGCTTTGGACAGTGGGCCTCCTACGAGCAGTACTTC. This gives the protein CASSFGQWASYEQYF.

In DNA form, the CDR3 reads TGTGCCAGCAGCGCACAGGGGACAGAGACCCAGTACTTC. It yields the protein CASSAQGTETQYF. The chain uses TRBV7-2 and TRBJ2-5; 7 bases agree with TRBD1. CDR1 and CDR2 (germline): SGHTA, FQGNSA. V lost 5 bases and J lost 4; bases outside the gene matches: 4. This CDR3 is 13 amino acids long.

V gene TRBV28 combines with J gene TRBJ2-3; TRBD1 matches 8 bases. This CDR3 is built from 20 residues. The ends lost 5 bases at V and 0 bases at J; junction bases unmatched: 19. Germline loops: CDR1 MDHEN, CDR2 SYDVKM. The CDR3 DNA sequence: TGTGCCAGCAGTGGTTCGTCTACAGGGGGTTCGCGGGATAGCACAGATACGCAGTATTTT. This codes for CASSGSSTGGSRDSTDTQYF.

The V and J genes are TRBV28 and TRBJ2-1; weak D call: TRBD2 (6 bases). Germline CDR1 MDHEN, CDR2 SYDVKM. V lost 3 bases and J 15 bases, leaving 15 bases between the germline ends. The CDR3 is 12 amino acids. The CDR3 loop is CASSFGGSRLFF. In DNA, the CDR3 is TGTGCCAGCAGTTTTGGGGGGAGTAGGTTGTTCTTC.

J is TRBJ2-3 and V is TRBV5-1; 7 nucleotides match TRBD2. This CDR3 contains 17 residues. V trimming: 4 bases; J trimming: 4 bases; junction bases outside the gene matches: 15. From germline, CDR1 is SGHRS and CDR2 YFSETQ. CDR3 region: CASSPTGSGMAPDTQYF. The CDR3, as DNA: TGCGCCAGCAGCCCCACCGGGAGCGGGATGGCTCCAGATACGCAGTATTTT.